The T cell receptor beta chain under discussion was sequenced for a study of T cells after yellow fever vaccination. Study-wide background: SMART-Seq v4 Ultra Low Input handled preparation of low-cell-number fractions.

In the case of this clonotype: Its specificity is not known.

General study points: CD4 and CD8 compartments shared a small share of clonotypes. Weaker, the secondary response had a peak occurring faster, on day 5 versus 15.

TCR cDNA was made by 5'RACE template switching, adding a universal primer site and UMIs. TCRdb processed the 5' RACE reads anew with MiXCR; each CDR3 protein has one entry. The table has some 110,000 distinct CDR3 sequences, around 7.4% seen once. The TCR comes from a man between 18 and 35 years old who received the YFV17D yellow fever vaccine. Sequences were derived from CD4+ T cells sorted from PBMCs, sampled 10 days after the first yellow fever vaccination.

The CDR3 nucleotides read TGCAGTGCTAGACGAGTAACTAGCGGCGCGAACACCGGGGAGCTGTTTTTT. It translates to CSARRVTSGANTGELFF. The chain links TRBV20-1 to TRBJ2-2; TRBD2 agrees at 8 bases. Germline V gene data show CDR1 as DFQATT and CDR2 as SNEGSKA (reference sequence). The trim removed 2 bases at V and 0 bases at J, leaving 8 bases unmatched. This CDR3 has 17 amino acids.